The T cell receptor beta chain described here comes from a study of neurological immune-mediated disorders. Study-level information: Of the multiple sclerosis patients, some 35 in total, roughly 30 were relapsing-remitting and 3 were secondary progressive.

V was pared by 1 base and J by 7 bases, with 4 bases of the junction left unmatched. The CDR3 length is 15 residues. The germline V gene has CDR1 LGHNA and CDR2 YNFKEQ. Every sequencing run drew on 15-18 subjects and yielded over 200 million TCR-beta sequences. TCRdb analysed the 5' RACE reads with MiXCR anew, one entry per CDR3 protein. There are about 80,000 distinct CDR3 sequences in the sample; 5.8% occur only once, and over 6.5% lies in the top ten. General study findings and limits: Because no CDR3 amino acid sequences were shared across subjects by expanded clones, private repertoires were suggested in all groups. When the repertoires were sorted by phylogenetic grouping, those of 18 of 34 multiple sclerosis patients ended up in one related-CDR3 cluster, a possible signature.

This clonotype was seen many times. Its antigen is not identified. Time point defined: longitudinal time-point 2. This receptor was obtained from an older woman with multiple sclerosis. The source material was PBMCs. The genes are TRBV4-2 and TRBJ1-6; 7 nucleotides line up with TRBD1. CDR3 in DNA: TGTGCCAGCAGCCAAGGGACAGGCGGCAATTCACCCCTCCACTTT. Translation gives CASSQGTGGNSPLHF.